These 20 T cell receptor beta chains came from one sample sequenced in a study of blood T cell repertoires in COVID-19. The assay was immunoSEQ multiplex PCR, and TCRdb's table has in-frame clones only and misses some. The data show approximately 100,000 clones, approximately 81% seen once. The sequencing sample was made of peripheral blood. These receptors originate from a human donor in a cohort sampled during active COVID-19.

V gene TRBV6-6 combines with J gene TRBJ2-1; weak D call: TRBD2 (6 bases). V lost 10 bases to trimming and J lost 2 bases, with 15 bases between them. The germline V gene encodes CDR1 MNHNY and CDR2 SVGAGI (reference sequence). The CDR3 has 14 residues. CDR3 DNA: TGTGCCATATCCAGCGGGTTTACCTACAATGAGCAGTTCTTC. It specifies CAISSGFTYNEQFF.

The chain has TRBV4-1 and TRBJ2-7; 9 bases are a match to TRBD2. Trimming took 4 bases from V and 6 from J; bases not matched to a gene: 13. Looked up from germline, CDR1 is MGHRA and CDR2 is YSYEKL. The CDR3 length is 16 residues. The CDR3 DNA follows: TGCGCCAGCAGCCGCGTGGGGATTAGCGGGAGTTTCGAGCAGTACTTC. It specifies CASSRVGISGSFEQYF.

CDR3 residues: CAISEKQGNLGGYTF. Here the CDR3 DNA reads TGTGCCATCAGTGAGAAACAGGGAAACTTAGGTGGCTACACCTTC. The chain is built from TRBV10-3 and TRBJ1-2, with D possibly TRBD1 on 6 matching bases. Germline V gives CDR1 ENHRY, CDR2 SYGVKD. The CDR3 is 15 residues long. V lost 2 bases to trimming and J lost 7 bases, with 17 bases between them.

This clone was seen once. V is TRBV2 and J is TRBJ1-1; a possible D gene is TRBD1 (6 bases). Germline V CDR1 and CDR2: SNHLY, FYNNEI. Trimming stripped 7 bases from V and 1 base from J, with 13 bases between. There are 14 residues in the CDR3. The CDR3 bases are TGTGCCAGCAAGGGGGAAGGGGCGAACACTGAAGCTTTCTTT. Its protein product is CASKGEGANTEAFF.

V and J are TRBV28 and TRBJ2-7; possibly TRBD1 for D (5 bases). This CDR3 has 18 residues. V lost 4 bases and J 2 bases, leaving 24 bases between the germline ends. Germline V gene sequence: CDR1 MDHEN, CDR2 SYDVKM. This CDR3 is CASSSNLMTVKGAYEQYF. CDR3 coding DNA: TGTGCCAGCAGTTCCAACTTAATGACAGTCAAAGGGGCCTACGAGCAGTACTTC.

The chain is built from TRBV5-1 and TRBJ2-7, with D maybe TRBD2 (5 bases). Germline V gives CDR1 SGHRS, CDR2 YFSETQ. The CDR3 is 14 residues long. Trimming took 4 bases from V and 4 from J, leaving 15 bases between them. DNA of the CDR3: TGCGCCAGCAGCCTCGCTAGCATTTCTTACGAGCAGTACTTC. Translated: CASSLASISYEQYF.

This rearrangement joins TRBV6-1 to TRBJ2-6; a possible D gene is TRBD2 (5 bases). This CDR3 has 15 amino acids. V was clipped by 3 bases and J by 0 bases, with 6 bases between them. The germline gives CDR1 MNHNS, CDR2 SASEGT. CDR3 sequence: CASSEDFSGANVLTF. In DNA, the CDR3 is TGTGCCAGCAGTGAGGACTTCTCTGGGGCCAACGTCCTGACTTTC.

The rearrangement uses TRBV5-6 and TRBJ1-5; 9 nucleotides line up with TRBD1. The CDR3 runs to 14 residues. Germline CDR1 SGHDT, CDR2 YYEEEE. V gave up 4 bases and J gave up 5 bases; unmatched junction bases: 4. The CDR3 sequence is CASSLGTGYQPQHF. The CDR3 nucleotides are TGTGCCAGCAGCCTCGGGACAGGGTATCAGCCCCAGCATTTT.

V and J are TRBV18 and TRBJ1-1; no definite D call. The length of the CDR3 is 15 residues. Between the trimmed V and J ends, which lost 2 bases and 0 bases, there was a span of 10 bases. Per the germline V gene, CDR1 is KGHSH and CDR2 is LQKENI. CDR3 sequence reads: CASSPIEALNTEAFF. CDR3 nucleotide sequence: TGTGCCAGCTCACCAATAGAAGCACTGAACACTGAAGCTTTCTTT. The full variable domain, completed using reference TRBV18 and TRBJ1-1, is NAGVMQNPRHLVRRRGQEARLRCSPMKGHSHVYWYRQLPEEGLKFMVYLQKENIIDESGMPKERFSAEFPKEGPSILRIQQVVRGDSAAYFCASSPIEALNTEAFFGQGTRLTVV.

To note about this clone: This same CDR3 is encoded by further DNA sequences in the sample. The chain employs TRBV9 and TRBJ2-1; 8 bases line up with TRBD2. J gave up 1 base and V 0 bases, and 0 bases lay outside the gene matches. Germline lookup yields CDR1 SGDLS and CDR2 YYNGEE. This CDR3 region has 15 residues. Here the CDR3 reads CASSVAGGSYNEQFF. The CDR3 DNA reads as TGTGCCAGCAGCGTAGCGGGAGGGTCCTACAATGAGCAGTTCTTC.

The chain employs TRBV28 and TRBJ1-2; 11 nucleotides line up with TRBD1. This CDR3 comprises 16 residues. Germline lookup yields CDR1 MDHEN and CDR2 SYDVKM. J gave up 8 bases and V 5 bases, and 13 bases lay outside the gene matches. DNA for the CDR3: TGTGCCAGCAGTCTCCAGCGGACAGGGGGCGGAAGGGGCTACACCTTC. This codes for CASSLQRTGGGRGYTF.

The gene calls are TRBV28 and TRBJ1-6, with D possibly matching TRBD1 (5 bases). V gave up 7 bases and J gave up 11 bases, with 21 bases separating them. Germline-derived CDR1 and CDR2 are MDHEN and SYDVKM. The CDR3 sequence is 15 residues long. The CDR3 loop reads CASILRADSITPLHF. The CDR3 nucleotides are TGTGCCAGCATCCTAAGGGCTGACAGTATCACACCCCTCCACTTT.

This clone appeared a single time. The chain combines TRBV7-9 with TRBJ1-2, with D perhaps TRBD1 (6 bases). This CDR3 spans 12 amino acids. CDR1 is SEHNR and CDR2 is FQNEAQ in the germline V gene (reference sequence). Trimming pared 5 bases from V and 8 bases from J, leaving 12 bases between. The CDR3 spells CASSQSGEGYTF. The CDR3 DNA follows: TGTGCCAGCAGCCAGTCAGGGGAAGGCTACACCTTC.

The chain employs TRBV30 and TRBJ2-3; D is uncertain. Germline lookup yields CDR1 GTSNPN and CDR2 SVGIG (reference sequence). The CDR3 contains 12 residues. Trimming took off 0 bases at V and 3 bases at J, with 4 bases between the two ends. The CDR3 region is CAWSVRTDTQYF. CDR3 nucleotide sequence: TGTGCCTGGAGTGTCCGGACAGATACGCAGTATTTT.

This chain joins TRBV7-2 and TRBJ1-2; 8 bases line up with TRBD1. Trimming at V came to 0 bases and at J to 7 bases, leaving 28 bases not matched to a gene. Germline V gene lookup returns CDR1 SGHTA and CDR2 FQGNSA. The CDR3 covers 22 residues. The DNA of the CDR3 is TGTGCCAGCAGCTTAGCGCAGGGGGCATCGAGGGTGGGGTGGACAGACGTAGGTGGCTACACCTTC. It translates to CASSLAQGASRVGWTDVGGYTF. The complete variable domain, with remaining parts taken from reference TRBV7-2 and TRBJ1-2, reads GAGVSQSPSNKVTEKGKDVELRCDPISGHTALYWYRQSLGQGLEFLIYFQGNSAPDKSGLPSDRFSAERTGGSVSTLTIQRTQQEDSAVYLCASSLAQGASRVGWTDVGGYTFGSGTRLTVV.

The chain uses TRBV9 and TRBJ2-1; 9 bases match TRBD1. The junction had 8 bases not matched to a gene; V was cut back by 4 bases and J by 6 bases. In germline, CDR1 is SGDLS, CDR2 YYNGEE. The CDR3 length is 15 residues. CDR3 region: CASSPRQGVANEQFF. DNA of the CDR3: TGTGCCAGCAGCCCCAGACAGGGGGTTGCCAATGAGCAGTTCTTC.

This chain joins TRBV10-3 and TRBJ1-6, with 7 nucleotides matching TRBD1. The CDR3 loop spans 14 amino acids. The germline CDR1 and CDR2 sequences are ENHRY and SYGVKD. The junction had 3 bases not matched to a gene; V was cut back by 2 bases and J by 8 bases. This CDR3 is CAISEKGADSPLHF. CDR3 nucleotides: TGTGCCATCAGTGAGAAGGGGGCTGATTCACCCCTCCACTTT.

The chain employs TRBV30 and TRBJ2-7, with 8 bases lining up with TRBD1. The V gene's germline CDR1 is GTSNPN and CDR2 SVGIG (reference sequence). V lost 2 bases and J lost 3; bases outside the gene matches: 3. CDR3 length: 13 residues. CDR3 residues: CAWSRTGIYEQYF. CDR3 in DNA: TGTGCCTGGAGTAGGACAGGGATCTACGAGCAGTACTTC.

The J gene is TRBJ1-5, the V gene TRBV24-1; D remains unclear. The V end lost 2 bases, the J end lost 1 base, and 17 bases lay between the germline ends. Germline values: CDR1 KGHDR, CDR2 SFDVKD. The CDR3 has 18 amino acids. Here the CDR3 reads CATSDSQKWGDSNQPQHF. The DNA of the CDR3 is TGTGCCACCAGTGATTCCCAGAAGTGGGGAGACAGCAATCAGCCCCAGCATTTT.

The chain recombines TRBV6-5 with TRBJ2-7; 11 nucleotides line up with TRBD1. The CDR3 length is 15 residues. V lost 6 bases, J lost 9 bases, and 13 bases stayed unmatched. CDR1 MNHEY and CDR2 SVGAGI come from the germline V gene. The chain's CDR3 is CASRASGTGGTWQYF. The CDR3 DNA reads as TGTGCCAGCAGGGCCTCCGGGACAGGGGGGACATGGCAGTACTTC.